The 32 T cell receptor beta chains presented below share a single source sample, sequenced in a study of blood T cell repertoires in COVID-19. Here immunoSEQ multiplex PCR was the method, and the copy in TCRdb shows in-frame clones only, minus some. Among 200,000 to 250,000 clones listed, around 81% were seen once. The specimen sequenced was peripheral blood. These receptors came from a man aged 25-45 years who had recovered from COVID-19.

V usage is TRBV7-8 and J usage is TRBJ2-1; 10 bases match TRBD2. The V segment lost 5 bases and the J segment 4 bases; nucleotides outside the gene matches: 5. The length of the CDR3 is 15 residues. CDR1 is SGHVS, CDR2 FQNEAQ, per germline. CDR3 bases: TGTGCCAGCAGCCGGAGCGGGGGGGTATACAATGAGCAGTTCTTC. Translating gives CASSRSGGVYNEQFF.

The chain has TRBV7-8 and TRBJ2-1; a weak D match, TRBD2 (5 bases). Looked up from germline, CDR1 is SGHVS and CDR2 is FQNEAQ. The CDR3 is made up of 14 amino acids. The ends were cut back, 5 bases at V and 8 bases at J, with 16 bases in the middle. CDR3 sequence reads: CASSAWTPRDEQFF. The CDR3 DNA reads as TGTGCCAGCAGCGCCTGGACCCCGCGGGATGAGCAGTTCTTC. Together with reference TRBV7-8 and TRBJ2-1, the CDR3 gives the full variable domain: GAGVSQSPRYKVAKRGQDVALRCDPISGHVSLFWYQQALGQGPEFLTYFQNEAQLDKSGLPSDRFFAERPEGSVSTLKIQRTQQEDSAVYLCASSAWTPRDEQFFGPGTRLTVL.

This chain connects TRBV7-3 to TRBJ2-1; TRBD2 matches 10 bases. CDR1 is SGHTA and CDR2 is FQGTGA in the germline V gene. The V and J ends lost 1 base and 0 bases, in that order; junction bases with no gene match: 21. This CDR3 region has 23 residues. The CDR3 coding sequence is TGTGCCAGCAGCTTAAACCCGGCGGCTAGCGGGGGACCAAAACAGAACTCCTACAATGAGCAGTTCTTC. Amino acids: CASSLNPAASGGPKQNSYNEQFF.

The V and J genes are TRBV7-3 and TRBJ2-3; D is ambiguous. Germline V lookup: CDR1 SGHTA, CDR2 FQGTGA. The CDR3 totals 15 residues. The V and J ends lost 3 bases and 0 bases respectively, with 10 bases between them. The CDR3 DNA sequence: TGTGCCAGCAGCTTGGGCGACCTTAGCACAGATACGCAGTATTTT. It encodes CASSLGDLSTDTQYF.

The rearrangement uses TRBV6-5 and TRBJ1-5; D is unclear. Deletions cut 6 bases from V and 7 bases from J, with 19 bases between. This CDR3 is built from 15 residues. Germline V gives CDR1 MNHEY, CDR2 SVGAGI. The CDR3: CASRRELGPGQPQHF. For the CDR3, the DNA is TGTGCCAGCAGACGCGAACTTGGACCGGGGCAGCCCCAGCATTTT.

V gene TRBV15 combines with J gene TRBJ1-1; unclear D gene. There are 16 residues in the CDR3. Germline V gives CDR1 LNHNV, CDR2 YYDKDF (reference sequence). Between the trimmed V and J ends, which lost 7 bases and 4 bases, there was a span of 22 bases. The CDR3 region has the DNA TGTGCCACCATGGCCCGAGAGGTCCCAATGGGCACTGAAGCTTTCTTT. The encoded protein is CATMAREVPMGTEAFF.

As DNA, the CDR3 is TGTGCCAGCAGCTTAGGGCCCTACAATGAGCAGTTCTTC. Translated: CASSLGPYNEQFF. This sequence joins TRBV7-2 and TRBJ2-1; D is undetermined. The germline V gene encodes CDR1 SGHTA and CDR2 FQGNSA. CDR3 length: 13 residues. The V and J ends lost 1 base and 2 bases respectively, with 3 bases between them.

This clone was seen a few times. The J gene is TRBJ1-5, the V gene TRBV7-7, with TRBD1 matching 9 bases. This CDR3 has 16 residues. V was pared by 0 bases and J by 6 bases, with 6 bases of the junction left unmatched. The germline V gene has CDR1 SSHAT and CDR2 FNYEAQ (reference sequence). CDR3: CASSLASGTGCQPQHF. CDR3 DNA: TGTGCCAGCAGCTTAGCGTCCGGGACAGGGTGTCAGCCCCAGCATTTT.

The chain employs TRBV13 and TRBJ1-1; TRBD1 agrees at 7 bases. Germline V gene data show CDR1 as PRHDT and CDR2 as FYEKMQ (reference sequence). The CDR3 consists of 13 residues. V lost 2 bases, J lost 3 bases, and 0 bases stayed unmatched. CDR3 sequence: CASSLTGDTEAFF. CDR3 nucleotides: TGTGCCAGCAGCTTAACAGGGGACACTGAAGCTTTCTTT.

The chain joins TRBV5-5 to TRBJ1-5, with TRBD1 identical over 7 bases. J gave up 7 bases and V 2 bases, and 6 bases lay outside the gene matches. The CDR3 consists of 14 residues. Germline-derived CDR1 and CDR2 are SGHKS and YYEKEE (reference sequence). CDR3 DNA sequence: TGTGCCAGCAGCTTCACAGGGGATGGCCAGCCCCAGCATTTT. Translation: CASSFTGDGQPQHF.

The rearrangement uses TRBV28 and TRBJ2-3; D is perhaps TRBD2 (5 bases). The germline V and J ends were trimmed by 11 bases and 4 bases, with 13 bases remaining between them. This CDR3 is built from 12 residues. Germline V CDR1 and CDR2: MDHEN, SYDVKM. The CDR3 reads CASWAGSDTQYF. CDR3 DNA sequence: TGTGCCTCCTGGGCGGGTTCAGATACGCAGTATTTT.

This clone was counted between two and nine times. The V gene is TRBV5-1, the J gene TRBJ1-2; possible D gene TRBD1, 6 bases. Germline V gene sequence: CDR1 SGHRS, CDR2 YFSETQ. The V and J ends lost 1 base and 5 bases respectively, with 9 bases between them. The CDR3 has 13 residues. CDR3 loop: CASSLPGVYGYTF. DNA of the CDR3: TGCGCCAGCAGCTTGCCAGGGGTGTATGGCTACACCTTC.

CDR3: CASTAGEPTGELFF. In DNA form, the CDR3 reads TGTGCCAGCACGGCAGGGGAACCAACCGGGGAGCTGTTTTTT. The V and J genes are TRBV6-5 and TRBJ2-2, with a tentative D call TRBD1 (6 bases). Trimming took 7 bases from V and 5 from J, leaving 14 bases between them. The CDR3 covers 14 residues. Germline assignment: CDR1 MNHEY and CDR2 SVGAGI.

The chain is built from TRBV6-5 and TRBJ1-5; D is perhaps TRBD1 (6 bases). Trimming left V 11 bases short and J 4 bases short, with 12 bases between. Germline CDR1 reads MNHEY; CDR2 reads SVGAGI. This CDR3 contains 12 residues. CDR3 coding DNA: TGTGCCTCTGGGGGGGCGAATCAGCCCCAGCATTTT. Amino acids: CASGGANQPQHF.

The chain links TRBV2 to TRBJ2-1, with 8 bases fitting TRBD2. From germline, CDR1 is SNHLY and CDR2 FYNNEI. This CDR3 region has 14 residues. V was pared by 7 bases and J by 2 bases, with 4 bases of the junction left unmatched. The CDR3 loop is CASNERGTYNEQFF. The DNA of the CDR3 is TGTGCCAGCAACGAGCGGGGGACCTACAATGAGCAGTTCTTC.

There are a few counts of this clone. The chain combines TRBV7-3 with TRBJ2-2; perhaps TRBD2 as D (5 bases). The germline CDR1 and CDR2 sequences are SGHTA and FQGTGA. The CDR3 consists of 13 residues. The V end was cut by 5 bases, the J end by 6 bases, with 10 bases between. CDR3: CASSPRGAGELFF. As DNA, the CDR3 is TGTGCCAGCAGCCCCCGGGGAGCCGGGGAGCTGTTTTTT.

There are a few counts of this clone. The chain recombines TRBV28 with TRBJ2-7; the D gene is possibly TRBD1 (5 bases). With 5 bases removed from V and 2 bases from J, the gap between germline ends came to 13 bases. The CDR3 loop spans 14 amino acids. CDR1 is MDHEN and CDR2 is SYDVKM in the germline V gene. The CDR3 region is CASSHADKPYEQYV. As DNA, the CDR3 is TGTGCCAGCAGTCACGCGGACAAGCCCTACGAGCAGTACGTC.

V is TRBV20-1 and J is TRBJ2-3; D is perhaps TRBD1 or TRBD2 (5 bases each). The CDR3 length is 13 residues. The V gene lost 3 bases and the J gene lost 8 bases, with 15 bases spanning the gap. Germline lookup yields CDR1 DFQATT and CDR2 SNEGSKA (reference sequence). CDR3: CSASEGSLRTQYF. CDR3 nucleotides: TGCAGTGCTAGTGAGGGGAGCCTGCGTACGCAGTATTTT.

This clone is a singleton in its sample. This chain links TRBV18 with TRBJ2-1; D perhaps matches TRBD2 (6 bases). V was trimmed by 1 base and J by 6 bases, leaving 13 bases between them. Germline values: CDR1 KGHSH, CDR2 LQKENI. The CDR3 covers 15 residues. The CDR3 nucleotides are TGTGCCAGCTCACCACTGTCGGGGGAGTTCAATGAGCAGTTCTTC. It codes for CASSPLSGEFNEQFF.

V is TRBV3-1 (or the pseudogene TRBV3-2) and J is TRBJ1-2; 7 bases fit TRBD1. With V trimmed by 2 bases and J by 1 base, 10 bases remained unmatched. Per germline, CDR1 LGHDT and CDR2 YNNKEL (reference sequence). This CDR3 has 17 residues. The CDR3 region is CASSQPDRTRGNYGYTF. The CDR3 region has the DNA TGTGCCAGCAGCCAACCGGACAGGACCCGTGGTAACTATGGCTACACCTTC.

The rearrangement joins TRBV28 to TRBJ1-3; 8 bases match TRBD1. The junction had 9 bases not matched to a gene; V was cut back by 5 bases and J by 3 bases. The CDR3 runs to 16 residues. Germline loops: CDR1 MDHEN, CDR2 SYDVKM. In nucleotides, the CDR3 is TGTGCCAGCAGTGCGCCCGGACAGGGTTATGGAAACACCATATATTTT. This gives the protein CASSAPGQGYGNTIYF.

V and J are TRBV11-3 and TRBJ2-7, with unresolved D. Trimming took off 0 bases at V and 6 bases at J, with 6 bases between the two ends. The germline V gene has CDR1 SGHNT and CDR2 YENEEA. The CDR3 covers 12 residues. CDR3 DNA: TGTGCCAGCAGCTTAGACGGTTTCGAGCAGTACTTC. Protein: CASSLDGFEQYF.

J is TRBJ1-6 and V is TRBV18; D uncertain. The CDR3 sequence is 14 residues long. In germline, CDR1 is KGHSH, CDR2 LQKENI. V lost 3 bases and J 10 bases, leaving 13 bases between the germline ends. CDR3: CASSPGPAGSPLHF. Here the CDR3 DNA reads TGTGCCAGCTCACCTGGCCCTGCGGGATCACCCCTCCACTTT.

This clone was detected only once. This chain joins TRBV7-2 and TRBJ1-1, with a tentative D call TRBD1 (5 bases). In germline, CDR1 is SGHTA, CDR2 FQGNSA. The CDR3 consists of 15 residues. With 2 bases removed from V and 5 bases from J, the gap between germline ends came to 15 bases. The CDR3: CASSLWSSGWTEAFF. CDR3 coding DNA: TGTGCCAGCAGCTTATGGTCTTCAGGGTGGACTGAAGCTTTCTTT.

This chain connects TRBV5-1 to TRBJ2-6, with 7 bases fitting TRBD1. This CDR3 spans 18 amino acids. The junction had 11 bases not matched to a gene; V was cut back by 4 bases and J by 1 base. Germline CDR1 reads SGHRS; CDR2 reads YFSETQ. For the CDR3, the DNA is TGCGCCAGCAGCGTCCGGGACAGTTCGTCTTCTGGGGCCAACGTCCTGACTTTC. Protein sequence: CASSVRDSSSSGANVLTF.

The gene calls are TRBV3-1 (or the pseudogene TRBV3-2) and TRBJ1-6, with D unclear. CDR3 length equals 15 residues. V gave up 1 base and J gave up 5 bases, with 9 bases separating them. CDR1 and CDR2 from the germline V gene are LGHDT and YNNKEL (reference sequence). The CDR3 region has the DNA TGTGCCAGCAGCCAAGGACTACTAAATAATTCACCCCTCCACTTT. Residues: CASSQGLLNNSPLHF.

In DNA form, the CDR3 reads TGTGCCAGCAGCCAAGTAAGAGCGTCCGAAAAACTGTTTTTT. Encoded protein: CASSQVRASEKLFF. The chain is built from TRBV14 and TRBJ1-4; D remains unclear. Between the trimmed V and J ends, which lost 1 base and 8 bases, there was a span of 11 bases. CDR3 length: 14 residues. Germline-derived CDR1 and CDR2 are SGHDN and FVKESK.

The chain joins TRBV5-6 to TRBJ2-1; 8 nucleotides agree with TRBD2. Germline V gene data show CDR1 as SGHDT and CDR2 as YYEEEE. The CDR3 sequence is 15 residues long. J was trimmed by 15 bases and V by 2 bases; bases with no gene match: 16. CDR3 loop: CASSFLLRGAAPPFF. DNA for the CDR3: TGTGCCAGCAGCTTTCTTCTGCGGGGGGCCGCCCCCCCGTTCTTC.

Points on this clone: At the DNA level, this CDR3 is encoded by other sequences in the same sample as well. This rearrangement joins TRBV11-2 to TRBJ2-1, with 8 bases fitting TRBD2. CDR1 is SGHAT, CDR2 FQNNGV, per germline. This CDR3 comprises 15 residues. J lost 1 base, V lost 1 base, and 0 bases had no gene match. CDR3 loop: CASSLAGGSYNEQFF. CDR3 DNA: TGTGCCAGCAGCTTAGCGGGGGGGTCCTACAATGAGCAGTTCTTC.

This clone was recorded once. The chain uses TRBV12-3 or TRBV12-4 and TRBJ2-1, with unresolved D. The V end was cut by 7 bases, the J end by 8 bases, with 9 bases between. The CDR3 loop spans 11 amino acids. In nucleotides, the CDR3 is TGTGCCAGCACGATGGGCGATGAGCAGTTCTTC. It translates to CASTMGDEQFF.

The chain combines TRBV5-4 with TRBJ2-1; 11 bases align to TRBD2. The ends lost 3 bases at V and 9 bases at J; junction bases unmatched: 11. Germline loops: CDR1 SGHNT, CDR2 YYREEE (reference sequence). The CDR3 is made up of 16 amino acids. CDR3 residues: CASSWGFGTSGAEQFF. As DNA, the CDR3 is TGTGCCAGCAGCTGGGGGTTCGGGACTAGCGGTGCTGAGCAGTTCTTC.

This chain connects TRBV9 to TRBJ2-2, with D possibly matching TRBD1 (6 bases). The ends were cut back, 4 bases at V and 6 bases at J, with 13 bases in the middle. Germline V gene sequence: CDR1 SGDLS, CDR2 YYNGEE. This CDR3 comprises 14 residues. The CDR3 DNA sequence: TGTGCCAGCAGCTCCCGACAGGTTTCCGGGGAGCTGTTTTTT. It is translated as CASSSRQVSGELFF.